Described below is a single T cell receptor beta chain sequence and its context. This entry comes from a study of technical replicates of blood from several donors. The method was immunoSEQ multiplex PCR; TCRdb's version includes in-frame clones alone and lacks a portion of them. The table has more than 70,000 clones, 75% to 95% seen once; the top ten hold roughly 0.27%. The CDR3 sequence is 15 residues long. CDR1 and CDR2 (germline): MNHEY, SMNVEV (reference sequence). The V gene end was trimmed by 6 bases and the J gene end by 3 bases; junction bases not matched to a gene: 0. This sequence joins TRBV27 and TRBJ2-2, with 14 bases matching TRBD2. Sequencing was performed on T cells isolated from PBMCs. This TCR came from a human donor in good health. The CDR3 here is CASRGLAGDTGELFF. The CDR3 DNA is TGTGCCAGCAGGGGACTAGCGGGAGACACCGGGGAGCTGTTTTTT.